The entry below gives a single T cell receptor (beta chain) sequence along with its context. Its antigen is still unknown. Each CDR3 protein gets one entry after TCRdb re-called the RT-PCR reads with MiXCR. The sample gives 500,000 to 550,000 distinct CDR3 sequences, approximately 22% of which show up once; 2.8% is in the top ten. This record belongs to a study of response to subunit inactivated influenza vaccine. Study-level findings and limits: T cells newly recruited by each seasonal influenza vaccination are few, the authors suggested.

The V gene's germline CDR1 is GTSNPN and CDR2 SVGIG (reference sequence). The J segment lost 5 bases and the V segment lost 3 bases, leaving 5 bases of the junction unmatched. The CDR3 contains 13 residues. These data also formed part of another study, on T cells expressing NK-cell markers. That report notes: The TCR beta cDNA came from 5'RACE template switching with UMIs. The contribution of dominant NKG2C+ clonotypes to CD8+ T cells in about 6 donors was 1.0-7.0%.

This clonotype was sampled from a man aged 50-59 years who received an inactivated influenza vaccine. The sample was CD4+ T cells sorted from PBMCs, taken 11 to 12 days after vaccination. V usage is TRBV30 and J usage is TRBJ2-5, with TRBD1 identical over 8 bases. This chain's CDR3 is CAWRSGGSETQYF. The DNA of the CDR3 is TGTGCCTGGAGGTCAGGGGGCTCGGAGACCCAGTACTTC.